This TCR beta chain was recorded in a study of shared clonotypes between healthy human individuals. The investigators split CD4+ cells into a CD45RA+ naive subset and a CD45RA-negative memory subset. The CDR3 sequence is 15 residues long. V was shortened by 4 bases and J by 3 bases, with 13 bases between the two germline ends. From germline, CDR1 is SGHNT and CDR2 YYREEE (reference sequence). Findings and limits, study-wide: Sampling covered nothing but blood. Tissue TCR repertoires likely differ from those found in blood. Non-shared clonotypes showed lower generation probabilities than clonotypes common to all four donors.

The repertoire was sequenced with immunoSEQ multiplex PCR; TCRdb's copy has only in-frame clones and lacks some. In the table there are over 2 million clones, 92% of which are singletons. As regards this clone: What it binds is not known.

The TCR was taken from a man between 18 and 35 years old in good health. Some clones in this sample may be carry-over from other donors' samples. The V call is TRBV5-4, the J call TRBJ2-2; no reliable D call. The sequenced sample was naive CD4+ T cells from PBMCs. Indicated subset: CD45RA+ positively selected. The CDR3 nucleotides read TGTGCCAGCAGCCCCACCGACATCCACACCGGGGAGCTGTTTTTT. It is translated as CASSPTDIHTGELFF.